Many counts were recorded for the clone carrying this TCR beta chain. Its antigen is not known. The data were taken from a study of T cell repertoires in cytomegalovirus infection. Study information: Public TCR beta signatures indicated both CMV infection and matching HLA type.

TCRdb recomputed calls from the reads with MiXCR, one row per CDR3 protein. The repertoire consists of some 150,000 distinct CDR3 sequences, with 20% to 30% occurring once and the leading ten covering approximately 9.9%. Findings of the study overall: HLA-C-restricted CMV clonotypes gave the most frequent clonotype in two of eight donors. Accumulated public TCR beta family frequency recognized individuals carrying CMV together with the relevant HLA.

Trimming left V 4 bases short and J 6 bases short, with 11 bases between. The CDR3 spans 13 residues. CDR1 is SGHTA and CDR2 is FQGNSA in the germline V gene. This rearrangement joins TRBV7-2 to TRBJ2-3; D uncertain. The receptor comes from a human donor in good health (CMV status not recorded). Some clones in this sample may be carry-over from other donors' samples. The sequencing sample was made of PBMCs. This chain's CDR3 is CASSSFIMDTQYF. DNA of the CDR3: TGTGCCAGCAGCTCCTTCATCATGGATACGCAGTATTTT.